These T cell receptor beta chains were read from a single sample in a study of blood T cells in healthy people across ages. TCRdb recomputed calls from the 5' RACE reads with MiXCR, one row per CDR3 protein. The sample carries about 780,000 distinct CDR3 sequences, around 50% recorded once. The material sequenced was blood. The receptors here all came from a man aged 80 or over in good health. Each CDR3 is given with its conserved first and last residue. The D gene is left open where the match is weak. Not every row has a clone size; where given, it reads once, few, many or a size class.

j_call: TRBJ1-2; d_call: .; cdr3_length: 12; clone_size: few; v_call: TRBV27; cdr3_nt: TGTGCCAGCAGCGCGGAGGGGTATGGCTACACCTTC; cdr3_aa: CASSAEGYGYTF
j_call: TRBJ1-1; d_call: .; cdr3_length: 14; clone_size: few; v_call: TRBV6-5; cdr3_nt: TGTGCCAGCAGTTACAAGGGTCCGAACACTGAAGCTTTCTTT; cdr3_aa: CASSYKGPNTEAFF
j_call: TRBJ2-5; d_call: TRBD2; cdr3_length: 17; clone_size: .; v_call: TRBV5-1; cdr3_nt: TGCGCCAGCAGTTTAGGAACTGGCGGGAGGGCCTCGTATGAGCAGTACTTC; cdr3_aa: CASSLGTGGRASYEQYF
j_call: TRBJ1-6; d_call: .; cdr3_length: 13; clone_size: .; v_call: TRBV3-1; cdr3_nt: TGTGCCAGCAGCCGCGCACAGGGCTCACCCCTCCACTTT; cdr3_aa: CASSRAQGSPLHF
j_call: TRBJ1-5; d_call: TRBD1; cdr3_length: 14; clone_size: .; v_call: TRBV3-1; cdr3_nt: TGTGCCAGCAGCCAGGGACAGGTAGCCCAGCCCCAGCATTTT; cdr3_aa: CASSQGQVAQPQHF
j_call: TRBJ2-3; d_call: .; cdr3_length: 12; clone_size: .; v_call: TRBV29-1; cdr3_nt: TGCAGCGTTGAAGATCTAACAGATACGCAGTATTTT; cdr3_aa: CSVEDLTDTQYF
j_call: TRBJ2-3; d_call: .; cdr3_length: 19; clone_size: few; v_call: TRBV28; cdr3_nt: TGTGCCAGCACCCCCACGGGAGTCACCCAGTACCGAAGCACAGATACGCAGTATTTT; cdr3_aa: CASTPTGVTQYRSTDTQYF
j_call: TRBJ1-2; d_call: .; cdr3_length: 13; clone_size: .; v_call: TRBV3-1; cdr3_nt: TGTGCCAGCAGCCAGGTCGGACATGGGGGCTACACCTTC; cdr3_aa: CASSQVGHGGYTF
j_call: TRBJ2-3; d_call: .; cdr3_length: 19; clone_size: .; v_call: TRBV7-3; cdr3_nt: TGTGCCAGCAGCTTAAGTTACAGGGGTCCCGGGACTACCACAGATACGCAGTATTTT; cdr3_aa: CASSLSYRGPGTTTDTQYF
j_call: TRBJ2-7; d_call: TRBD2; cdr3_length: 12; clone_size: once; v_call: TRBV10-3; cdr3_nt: TGTGCCACGTCCGGGACTAGCGACGAGCAGTACTTC; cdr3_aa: CATSGTSDEQYF
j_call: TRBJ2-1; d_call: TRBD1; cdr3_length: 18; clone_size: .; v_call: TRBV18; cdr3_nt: TGTGCCAGCTCGCTTGCAGCAGGGACAGGGGGATCCTACAATGAGCAGTTCTTC; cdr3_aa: CASSLAAGTGGSYNEQFF
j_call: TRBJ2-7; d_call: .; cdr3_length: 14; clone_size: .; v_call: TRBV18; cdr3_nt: TGTGCCAGCTCACGGGGGGACAGTAATTACGAGCAGTACTTC; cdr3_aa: CASSRGDSNYEQYF
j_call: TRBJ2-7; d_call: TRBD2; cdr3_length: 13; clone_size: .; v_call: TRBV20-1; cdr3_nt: TGCAGTGCTCTACTAGCGGGGAGCTACGAGCAGTACTTC; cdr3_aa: CSALLAGSYEQYF
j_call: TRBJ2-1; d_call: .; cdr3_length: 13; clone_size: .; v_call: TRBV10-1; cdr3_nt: TGCGCCAGCAGTGTGGGGGAGACCAATGAGCAGTTCTTC; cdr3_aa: CASSVGETNEQFF
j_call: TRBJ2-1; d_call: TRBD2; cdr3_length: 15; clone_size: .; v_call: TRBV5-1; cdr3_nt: TGCGCCAGCGAGATAGCGGGAGGGTCTTACAATGAGCAGTTCTTC; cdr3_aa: CASEIAGGSYNEQFF
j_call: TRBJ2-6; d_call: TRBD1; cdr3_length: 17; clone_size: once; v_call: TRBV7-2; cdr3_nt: TGTGCCAGCAGCTCGACAGGGGCGAGCTCTGGGGCCAACGTCCTGACTTTC; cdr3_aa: CASSSTGASSGANVLTF
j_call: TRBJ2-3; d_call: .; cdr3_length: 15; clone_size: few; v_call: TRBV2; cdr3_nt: TGTGCCAGCAGTCCGACCTCGGGCCGGAGGGATACGCAGTATTTT; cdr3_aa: CASSPTSGRRDTQYF